Below, 14 T cell receptor beta chains from the same sample are listed, as sequenced in a study of tumour-infiltrating T cells in Burkitt lymphoma. Libraries were prepared by immunoSEQ multiplex PCR; TCRdb keeps only in-frame clonotypes and omits some of them. Of about 2,000 clones in the sample, around 15% were seen once. The sequencing input was tumor tissue from a relapse. Receptor source: a human donor with relapsed Burkitt lymphoma.

This clone was recorded a few times. The chain has TRBV11-1 and TRBJ2-7; possible D gene TRBD1, 6 bases. Germline V gene lookup returns CDR1 SGHAT and CDR2 FQDESV (reference sequence). The V and J ends lost 5 bases and 9 bases respectively, with 17 bases between them. The CDR3 has 13 residues. The CDR3 region is CASSLGADTGQYF. The CDR3 nucleotides read TGTGCCAGCAGCCTGGGGGCGGATACGGGGCAGTACTTC.

The chain combines TRBV18 with TRBJ1-5; TRBD1 agrees at 7 bases. Germline trimming cut 4 bases from V and 5 bases from J; bases unmatched to any gene: 2. CDR1 and CDR2 from the germline V gene are KGHSH and LQKENI. The CDR3 is made up of 13 amino acids. CDR3 coding DNA: TGTGCCAGCTCACAGCAGGGGGATCAGCCCCAGCATTTT. Its translation: CASSQQGDQPQHF. Combining the CDR3 with reference TRBV18 and TRBJ1-5 gives the whole variable domain NAGVMQNPRHLVRRRGQEARLRCSPMKGHSHVYWYRQLPEEGLKFMVYLQKENIIDESGMPKERFSAEFPKEGPSILRIQQVVRGDSAAYFCASSQQGDQPQHFGDGTRLSIL.

The gene calls are TRBV19 and TRBJ2-5; the D gene could be TRBD1 or TRBD2 (5 bases each). The germline CDR1 and CDR2 sequences are LNHDA and SQIVND (reference sequence). V gave up 6 bases and J gave up 0 bases, with 8 bases separating them. The CDR3 is 13 residues long. CDR3 nucleotide sequence: TGTGCCAGTAGGGGACCGTACCAAGAGACCCAGTACTTC. It codes for CASRGPYQETQYF.

This clone was observed a handful of times. This chain links TRBV7-2 with TRBJ2-2; no clear D gene. Deletions cut 5 bases from V and 3 bases from J, with 10 bases between. Germline V gives CDR1 SGHTA, CDR2 FQGNSA. The CDR3 is 14 amino acids. The CDR3 bases are TGTGCCAGCAGCCTAGGCAGTTACACCGGGGAGCTGTTTTTT. It translates to CASSLGSYTGELFF.

The CDR3 here is CASSIRQGTRYEQYF. For the CDR3, the DNA is TGTGCCAGTAGTATTCGACAGGGGACCCGCTACGAGCAGTACTTC. The chain joins TRBV19 to TRBJ2-7; 8 positions agree with TRBD1. V lost 3 bases to trimming and J lost 3 bases; unmatched junction nucleotides: 7. This CDR3 has 15 residues. Germline CDR1 reads LNHDA; CDR2 reads SQIVND (reference sequence).

This clone was seen more than once but under ten times. The chain couples TRBV2 to TRBJ1-1, with D hard to call. Germline CDR1 and CDR2: SNHLY and FYNNEI. The CDR3 is 12 residues long. Trimming cost V 5 bases and J 5 bases, with 9 bases left between them. CDR3 sequence reads: CASSKGTTEAFF. CDR3 nucleotides: TGTGCCAGCAGTAAAGGTACAACTGAAGCTTTCTTT.

This clone appeared a few times. The chain has TRBV7-8 and TRBJ2-1; D is unclear. V lost 1 base to trimming and J lost 10 bases, with 11 bases between them. The CDR3 sequence is 13 residues long. Germline V lookup: CDR1 SGHVS, CDR2 FQNEAQ. This chain's CDR3 is CASSLGEWEEQFF. CDR3 bases: TGTGCCAGCAGCTTAGGTGAGTGGGAAGAGCAGTTCTTC.

This clone was picked up a small number of times. This chain joins TRBV27 and TRBJ1-5; D gene ambiguous. The CDR3 consists of 13 residues. Trimming took 6 bases from V and 5 from J, leaving 11 bases between them. The germline V gene has CDR1 MNHEY and CDR2 SMNVEV (reference sequence). The CDR3 DNA sequence: TGTGCCAGCAGCCGGAGGGCGGATCAGCCCCAGCATTTT. Its translation is CASSRRADQPQHF.

V is TRBV27 and J is TRBJ2-5; 13 nucleotides agree with TRBD2. The ends lost 5 bases at V and 2 bases at J; junction bases unmatched: 2. This CDR3 has 15 amino acids. CDR1 MNHEY and CDR2 SMNVEV come from the germline V gene (reference sequence). The CDR3 DNA sequence: TGTGCCAGCAGTGGGGGACTAGCGGGGCAAGAGACCCAGTACTTC. This sequence encodes CASSGGLAGQETQYF.

The table lists this clone with a few counts. The CDR3 sequence is CASRGGGQREKLFF. CDR3 coding DNA: TGTGCCAGCAGGGGAGGGGGACAGAGGGAAAAACTGTTTTTT. This chain joins TRBV2 and TRBJ1-4; 7 positions agree with TRBD1. The CDR3 loop spans 14 amino acids. V dropped 6 bases and J dropped 8; count of bases not matched to a gene: 9. Germline V gene sequence: CDR1 SNHLY, CDR2 FYNNEI.

The rearrangement uses TRBV23-1 and TRBJ2-7; D is possibly TRBD1 (6 bases). TRBV23-1 is designated an ORF whose function remains uncertain. Trimming left V 4 bases short and J 4 bases short, with 14 bases between. The CDR3 loop spans 14 amino acids. CDR3 sequence: CASSPPGQFYEQYF. The CDR3 nucleotides are TGCGCCAGCAGTCCACCCGGACAGTTTTACGAGCAGTACTTC.

This clone was seen a handful of times. This rearrangement joins TRBV7-2 to TRBJ2-5; 11 nucleotides match TRBD1. This CDR3 is built from 15 residues. Germline CDR1 SGHTA, CDR2 FQGNSA. With V trimmed by 5 bases and J by 5 bases, 7 bases remained unmatched. The CDR3 sequence is CASSPGQGAWETQYF. CDR3 coding DNA: TGTGCCAGCAGCCCTGGACAGGGGGCTTGGGAGACCCAGTACTTC. Supplemented by reference TRBV7-2 and TRBJ2-5, the full variable domain reads GAGVSQSPSNKVTEKGKDVELRCDPISGHTALYWYRQSLGQGLEFLIYFQGNSAPDKSGLPSDRFSAERTGGSVSTLTIQRTQQEDSAVYLCASSPGQGAWETQYFGPGTRLLVL.

The chain joins TRBV5-6 to TRBJ2-5; the match to TRBD1 covers 8 bases. Looked up from germline, CDR1 is SGHDT and CDR2 is YYEEEE. The trim removed 2 bases at V and 1 base at J, leaving 1 base unmatched. The CDR3 is 14 residues long. DNA for the CDR3: TGTGCCAGCAGCTTTGGGACAGGCCAAGAGACCCAGTACTTC. This codes for CASSFGTGQETQYF.

The chain recombines TRBV6-5 with TRBJ1-4, with D unclear. V lost 2 bases and J lost 8, with 9 bases in between. CDR3 length: 13 residues. Per germline, CDR1 MNHEY and CDR2 SVGAGI. DNA of the CDR3: TGTGCCAGCAGTTACAGGGCGGAAGAAAAACTGTTTTTT. Its translation: CASSYRAEEKLFF.